This T cell receptor (beta chain) was sequenced for a study of T cells after yellow fever vaccination. This clonotype was seen at least ten times. The antigen is not known. Broader study findings: Sorted repertoires could include abundant contaminating clonotypes from bulk cells. Post-booster repertoires again held most primary-vaccination clones (about 96% CD4, roughly 88% CD8). It was a weaker secondary response, yet one that peaked faster, at day 5 versus 15.

5'RACE template switching produced TCR cDNA carrying a universal primer site and UMIs. Each CDR3 protein is one row after TCRdb ran MiXCR on the 5' RACE reads. The repertoire has 200,000 to 300,000 distinct CDR3 sequences, 3.6% of them found once; the top ten carry about 20%. The receptor comes from a man aged 18 to 30 who received the YFV17D yellow fever vaccine. The sequenced sample was PBMCs, obtained 15 days after the yellow fever booster vaccination.

The CDR3 nucleotides read TGTGCCACCAGCAGAGAAAACGGCTACGAGCAGTACGTC. Amino acids: CATSRENGYEQYV. The chain recombines TRBV15 with TRBJ2-7; D is unresolved. Trimming pared 0 bases from V and 3 bases from J, leaving 6 bases between. This CDR3 is 13 amino acids long. From germline, CDR1 is LNHNV and CDR2 YYDKDF (reference sequence).